The entry that follows covers one T cell receptor beta chain sequence. The antigen remains undetermined. Unique-molecular-identifier-tagged TCR beta cDNA libraries were used. TCRdb called the PCR reads again in MiXCR, with one record for every CDR3 protein. The repertoire has about 820,000 distinct CDR3 sequences, about 53% of them found once; the top ten carry roughly 4.4%. This record belongs to a study of post-analysis software for immune sequencing data. Whole-study context: Relapsing-remitting, secondary progressive and progressive-relapsing multiple sclerosis were all included among the disease courses.

Overall study findings and caveats: Higher frequency in patients than in controls was seen for about five TRBV segments, with TRBV5-6, TRBV5-1 and TRBV20-1 among them. Strong co-clustering by F measure was seen for same-batch samples.

The ends were cut back, 7 bases at V and 2 bases at J, with 12 bases in the middle. The CDR3 is made up of 12 amino acids. CDR1 SQVTM and CDR2 ANQGSEA come from the germline V gene. Sequencing was performed on blood. The V gene is TRBV29-1, the J gene TRBJ2-7, with D possibly matching TRBD1 (6 bases). The receptor comes from a girl aged 10 to 17 with multiple sclerosis. As DNA, the CDR3 is TGCAGCGCCGCACAGGGTCCCTACGAGCAGTACTTC. It is translated as CSAAQGPYEQYF.